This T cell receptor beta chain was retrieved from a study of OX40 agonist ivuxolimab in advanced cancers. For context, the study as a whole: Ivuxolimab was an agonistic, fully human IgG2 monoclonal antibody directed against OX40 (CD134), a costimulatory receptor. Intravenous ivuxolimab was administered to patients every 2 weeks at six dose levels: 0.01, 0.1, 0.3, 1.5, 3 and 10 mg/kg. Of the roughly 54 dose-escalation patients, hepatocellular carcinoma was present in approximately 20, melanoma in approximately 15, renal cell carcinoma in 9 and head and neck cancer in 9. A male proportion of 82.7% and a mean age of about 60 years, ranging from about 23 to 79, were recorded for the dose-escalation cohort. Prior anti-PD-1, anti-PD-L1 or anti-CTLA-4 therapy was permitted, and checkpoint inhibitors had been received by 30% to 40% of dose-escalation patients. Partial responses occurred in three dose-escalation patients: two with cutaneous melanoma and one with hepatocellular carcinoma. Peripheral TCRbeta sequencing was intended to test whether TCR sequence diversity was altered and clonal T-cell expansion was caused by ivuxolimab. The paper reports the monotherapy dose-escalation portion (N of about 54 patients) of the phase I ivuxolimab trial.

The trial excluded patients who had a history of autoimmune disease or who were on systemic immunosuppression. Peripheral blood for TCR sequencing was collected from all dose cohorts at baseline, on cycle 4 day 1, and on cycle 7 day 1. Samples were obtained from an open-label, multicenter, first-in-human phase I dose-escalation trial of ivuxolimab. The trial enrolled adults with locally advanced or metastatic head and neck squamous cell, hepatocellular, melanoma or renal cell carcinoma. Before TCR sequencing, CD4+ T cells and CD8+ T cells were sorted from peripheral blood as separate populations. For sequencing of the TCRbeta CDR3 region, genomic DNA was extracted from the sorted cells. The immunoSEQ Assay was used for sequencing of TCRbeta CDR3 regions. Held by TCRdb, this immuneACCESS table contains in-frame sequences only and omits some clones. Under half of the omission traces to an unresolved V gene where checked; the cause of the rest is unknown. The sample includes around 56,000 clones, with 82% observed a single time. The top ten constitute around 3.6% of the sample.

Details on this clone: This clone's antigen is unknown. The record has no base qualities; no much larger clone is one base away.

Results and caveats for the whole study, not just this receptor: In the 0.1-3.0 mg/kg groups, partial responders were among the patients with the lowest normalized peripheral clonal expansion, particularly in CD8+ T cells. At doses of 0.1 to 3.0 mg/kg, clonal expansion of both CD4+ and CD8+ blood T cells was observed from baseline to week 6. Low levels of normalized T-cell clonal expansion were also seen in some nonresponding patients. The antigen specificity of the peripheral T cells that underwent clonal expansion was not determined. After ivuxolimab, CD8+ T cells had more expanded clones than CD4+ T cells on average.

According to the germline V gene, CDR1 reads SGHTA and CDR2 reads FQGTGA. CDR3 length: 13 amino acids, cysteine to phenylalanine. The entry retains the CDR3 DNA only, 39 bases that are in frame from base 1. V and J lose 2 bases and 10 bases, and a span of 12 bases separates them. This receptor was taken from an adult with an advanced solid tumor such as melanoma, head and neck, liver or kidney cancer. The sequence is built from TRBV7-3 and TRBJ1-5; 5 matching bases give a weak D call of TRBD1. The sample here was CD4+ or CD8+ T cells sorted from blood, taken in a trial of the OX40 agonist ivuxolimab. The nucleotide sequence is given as TGTGCCAGCAGCTTAGACAGTGCGACCCCCCAGCATTTT. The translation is CASSLDSATPQHF.